Listed here are 22 T cell receptor beta chains from one sample, sequenced in a study of cytomegalovirus exposure and HLA in healthy donors. PCR involved 60 Vbeta and 13 Jbeta primers. Using immunoSEQ multiplex PCR, the repertoire was profiled, and TCRdb retains in-frame clones only, with some absent. This table holds under 200,000 clones, about 75% found once. Material for sequencing was PBMCs. The receptors shown here come from a woman aged 50 to 60 in good health and CMV-seropositive.

This chain joins TRBV11-2 and TRBJ2-6, with D perhaps TRBD1 (6 bases). CDR1 and CDR2 (germline): SGHAT, FQNNGV. The CDR3 spans 14 residues. The V gene lost 5 bases and the J gene lost 8 bases, with 13 bases spanning the gap. CDR3 nucleotide sequence: TGTGCCAGCAGCGGGGGCTTCGGGACCAACGTCCTGACTTTC. It is translated as CASSGGFGTNVLTF.

The CDR3 spells CSVTETGSYEQYF. CDR3 coding DNA: TGCAGCGTCACAGAGACAGGCTCCTACGAGCAGTACTTC. The chain recombines TRBV29-1 with TRBJ2-7; tentative D call: TRBD1 (6 bases). This CDR3 is 13 amino acids long. In germline, CDR1 is SQVTM, CDR2 ANQGSEA. V dropped 6 bases and J dropped 0 bases, with 12 bases sitting between them.

The V gene is TRBV15, the J gene TRBJ1-2; 7 nucleotides line up with TRBD1. The V gene's germline CDR1 is LNHNV and CDR2 YYDKDF (reference sequence). The J segment lost 4 bases and the V segment lost 0 bases, leaving 5 bases of the junction unmatched. This CDR3 is built from 15 residues. This CDR3 is CATSRDGGQLYGYTF. The CDR3, as DNA: TGTGCCACCAGCAGAGATGGGGGACAGCTCTATGGCTACACCTTC. The whole variable domain, remainder taken from reference TRBV15 and TRBJ1-2, is DAMVIQNPRYQVTQFGKPVTLSCSQTLNHNVMYWYQQKSSQAPKLLFHYYDKDFNNEADTPDNFQSRRPNTSFCFLDIRSPGLGDTAMYLCATSRDGGQLYGYTFGSGTRLTVV.

The CDR3 nucleotides read TGTGCCAGCAGCCGCCTGGACAGGGGAAACAATGAGCAGTTCTTC. This gives the protein CASSRLDRGNNEQFF. The chain combines TRBV6-5 with TRBJ2-1; 9 bases are a match to TRBD1. The V segment lost 6 bases and the J segment 5 bases; nucleotides outside the gene matches: 8. Per germline, CDR1 MNHEY and CDR2 SVGAGI. The CDR3 has 15 residues.

On this clone itself: A junction boundary mismatches the germline segment, possibly from a read error. The chain links TRBV7-9 to TRBJ1-3; 8 nucleotides agree with TRBD1. CDR3 length equals 13 residues. Germline CDR1 and CDR2: SEHNR and FQNEAQ (reference sequence). CDR3 protein: CASSLAGGQGASF. CDR3 nucleotide sequence: TGTGCCAGCAGCTTAGCAGGGGGGCAGGGGGCATCCTTT.

This clone was observed a few times. The chain employs TRBV2 and TRBJ2-2; unclear D gene. The CDR3 sequence is 13 residues long. Germline CDR1 reads SNHLY; CDR2 reads FYNNEI. V gave up 4 bases and J gave up 5 bases, with 8 bases separating them. CDR3 loop: CASSAKETGELFF. As DNA, the CDR3 is TGTGCCAGCAGTGCTAAGGAGACCGGGGAGCTGTTTTTT.

This chain connects TRBV9 to TRBJ1-4, with TRBD1 matching 7 bases. Germline CDR1 reads SGDLS; CDR2 reads YYNGEE. The CDR3 covers 15 residues. Trimming removed 2 bases from V and 4 bases from J; junction bases left unmatched: 5. This CDR3 reads CASSVRQGDNEKLFF. The CDR3 DNA reads TGTGCCAGCAGCGTGCGACAGGGCGATAATGAAAAACTGTTTTTT.

The V gene is TRBV5-6, the J gene TRBJ1-2; D possibly corresponds to TRBD1 (5 bases). V dropped 4 bases and J dropped 13 bases, with 17 bases sitting between them. This CDR3 is 12 amino acids long. Per germline, CDR1 SGHDT and CDR2 YYEEEE. The CDR3 loop is CASSLGHLVGTF. The CDR3 bases are TGTGCCAGCAGCCTCGGACATCTTGTGGGCACCTTC.

The genes are TRBV7-6 and TRBJ2-1; 8 nucleotides line up with TRBD1. The germline CDR1 and CDR2 sequences are SGHVS and FNYEAQ. The CDR3 spans 15 residues. V lost 4 bases and J lost 8; bases outside the gene matches: 10. The CDR3 DNA is TGTGCCAGCAGCTCCCCGAGCAGGGGGCGGGATGAGCAGTTCTTC. This encodes CASSSPSRGRDEQFF.

The J gene is TRBJ1-1, the V gene TRBV27; 7 bases agree with TRBD1. This CDR3 region has 13 residues. V lost 6 bases and J lost 8; bases outside the gene matches: 9. Germline lookup yields CDR1 MNHEY and CDR2 SMNVEV (reference sequence). The CDR3 nucleotides are TGTGCCAGCAGCCTCGGAAGGGGGCTAGAAGCTTTCTTT. Amino acid sequence: CASSLGRGLEAFF.

This rearrangement joins TRBV5-1 to TRBJ2-2; TRBD2 aligns across 14 bases. CDR3 length: 17 amino acids. Germline trimming cut 4 bases from V and 5 bases from J; bases unmatched to any gene: 7. CDR1 and CDR2 from the germline V gene are SGHRS and YFSETQ. CDR3 sequence reads: CASSATSGGAHTGELFF. As DNA, the CDR3 is TGCGCCAGCAGCGCGACTAGCGGGGGGGCCCATACCGGGGAGCTGTTTTTT.

The chain employs TRBV29-1 and TRBJ1-2; D is undetermined. V gave up 3 bases and J gave up 3 bases, with 8 bases separating them. Germline assignment: CDR1 SQVTM and CDR2 ANQGSEA. The CDR3 sequence is 12 residues long. The chain's CDR3 is CSVEEGDYGYTF. The CDR3 bases are TGCAGCGTTGAGGAGGGAGACTATGGCTACACCTTC.

The rearrangement uses TRBV2 and TRBJ2-5, with 10 bases aligning to TRBD1. The CDR3 contains 15 residues. V shed 6 bases, J shed 1 base, and the junction held 5 bases outside the gene matches. Germline loops: CDR1 SNHLY, CDR2 FYNNEI. CDR3 sequence (DNA): TGTGCCAGCAGGGGCGGACAGGGGGTCCAAGAGACCCAGTACTTC. Protein: CASRGGQGVQETQYF.

The rearrangement joins TRBV19 to TRBJ1-5, with TRBD1 as a possible D gene (5 bases). The CDR3 totals 16 residues. The V end lost 3 bases, the J end lost 7 bases, and 19 bases lay between the germline ends. CDR1 is LNHDA and CDR2 is SQIVND in the germline V gene (reference sequence). This CDR3 reads CASSIEWGDAVQPQHF. Here the CDR3 DNA reads TGTGCCAGTAGTATCGAGTGGGGGGATGCTGTCCAGCCCCAGCATTTT.

The V call is TRBV6-5, the J call TRBJ2-5; unclear D gene. Between the trimmed V and J ends, which lost 7 bases and 1 base, there was a span of 10 bases. Germline V gene data show CDR1 as MNHEY and CDR2 as SVGAGI. CDR3 length: 13 amino acids. Written as DNA, the CDR3 is TGTGCCAGCACCTCCCAGTCCCAAGAGACCCAGTACTTC. Amino acid sequence: CASTSQSQETQYF.

The table lists this clone with a few counts. The chain joins TRBV2 to TRBJ1-5; no definite D call. The CDR3 is 11 amino acids. From germline, CDR1 is SNHLY and CDR2 FYNNEI. V lost 6 bases and J lost 5, with 5 bases in between. CDR3 nucleotides: TGTGCCAGCAGCCTAGATCAGCCCCAGCATTTT. Translated, it gives CASSLDQPQHF.

This CDR3 is CASSESAGKETQYF. The CDR3 nucleotides read TGTGCCAGCAGTGAATCGGCAGGGAAAGAGACCCAGTACTTC. The chain is built from TRBV2 and TRBJ2-5, with D perhaps TRBD1 (5 bases). The CDR3 covers 14 residues. Germline CDR1 is SNHLY and CDR2 is FYNNEI. V dropped 2 bases and J dropped 3 bases, with 10 bases sitting between them.

V is TRBV30 and J is TRBJ1-1, with D perhaps TRBD1 (5 bases). CDR1 GTSNPN and CDR2 SVGIG come from the germline V gene (reference sequence). There are 12 residues in the CDR3. Trimming shortened V by 0 bases and J by 11 bases, and 13 bases separated the two germline ends. The CDR3 nucleotides are TGTGCCTGGAGTGTACCGAGGAGGGACGCTTTCTTT. This translates into CAWSVPRRDAFF.

J is TRBJ2-1 and V is TRBV5-1, with D perhaps matching TRBD2 (6 bases). Trimming left V 0 bases short and J 5 bases short, with 15 bases between. The CDR3 length is 16 residues. The germline CDR1 and CDR2 sequences are SGHRS and YFSETQ. CDR3 DNA sequence: TGCGCCAGCAGCTTGGTGGGTACTAGCCGCGACAATGAGCAGTTCTTC. It codes for CASSLVGTSRDNEQFF. Full variable domain (remainder filled in from reference TRBV5-1 and TRBJ2-1): KAGVTQTPRYLIKTRGQQVTLSCSPISGHRSVSWYQQTPGQGLQFLFEYFSETQRNKGNFPGRFSGRQFSNSRSEMNVSTLELGDSALYLCASSLVGTSRDNEQFFGPGTRLTVL.

This chain joins TRBV11-1 and TRBJ2-5; D perhaps matches TRBD1 (6 bases). The CDR3 length is 18 residues. Per germline, CDR1 SGHAT and CDR2 FQDESV (reference sequence). Trimming removed 6 bases at V and 0 bases at J, with 23 bases between. The CDR3 here is CASRSELGARDYQETQYF. CDR3 nucleotides: TGTGCCAGCAGGTCTGAGTTGGGGGCTCGAGATTACCAAGAGACCCAGTACTTC.

This clone was seen just once. The chain has TRBV18 and TRBJ2-1; 7 bases match TRBD1. CDR1 and CDR2 from the germline V gene are KGHSH and LQKENI. The V gene end was trimmed by 3 bases and the J gene end by 9 bases; junction bases not matched to a gene: 2. This CDR3 spans 12 amino acids. CDR3 loop: CASSPTGVEQFF. The CDR3 DNA reads as TGTGCCAGCTCACCTACAGGGGTTGAGCAGTTCTTC.

This sequence joins TRBV6-5 and TRBJ1-1, with D perhaps TRBD1 (5 bases). V was pared by 2 bases and J by 2 bases, with 12 bases between. This CDR3 comprises 15 residues. The V gene's germline CDR1 is MNHEY and CDR2 SVGAGI. The CDR3 nucleotides read TGTGCCAGCAGTTACGGGGGGGGAGGAAACACTGAAGCTTTCTTT. Amino acids: CASSYGGGGNTEAFF.